A single sample is the source of the 6 T cell receptor beta chains below, sequenced in a study of breast tumors, draining lymph nodes, adjacent tissues. Each CDR3 protein is one row after TCRdb ran MiXCR on the multiplex PCR reads. Found here are some 85,000 distinct CDR3 sequences, about 27% of them singletons; the top ten hold over 8%. Samples came from axillary lymph nodes draining the breast cancer. The sequencing sample was made of axillary lymph node tissue. The receptors stem from a female donor with breast cancer. Some clones in this sample may be carry-over from other donors' samples.

The V gene is TRBV5-1, the J gene TRBJ2-3; 7 bases are a match to TRBD2. Germline CDR1 SGHRS, CDR2 YFSETQ. V was pared by 1 base and J by 4 bases, with 15 bases of the junction left unmatched. The CDR3 runs 18 residues. The CDR3 nucleotides are TGCGCCAGCAGCTTGCATGGGGCTACTGCGGGAGCCGCAGATACGCAGTATTTT. Translating gives CASSLHGATAGAADTQYF.

A word on this clonotype: A much larger clone sits a single nucleotide away, making a read error possible. The CDR3 DNA is TGTGCCAGCATCTACCCGGGAGCCGGGGAGCCGTTTTTT. Encoded protein: CASIYPGAGEPFF. This rearrangement joins TRBV12-3 or TRBV12-4 to TRBJ2-2, with a weak D call TRBD2 (6 bases). The CDR3 sequence is 13 residues long.

This clonotype has at least ten counts. This chain connects TRBV24-1 to TRBJ2-7; tentative D call: TRBD1 (6 bases). Germline lookup yields CDR1 KGHDR and CDR2 SFDVKD. The length of the CDR3 is 15 residues. V lost 4 bases and J 0 bases, leaving 12 bases between the germline ends. CDR3 protein: CATSDPGQSSYEQYF. The CDR3 DNA follows: TGTGCCACCAGTGACCCAGGACAGAGCTCCTACGAGCAGTACTTC.

This clonotype was seen at least ten times. This sequence joins TRBV7-2 and TRBJ2-7, with TRBD1 matching 8 bases. The J segment lost 2 bases and the V segment lost 3 bases, leaving 6 bases of the junction unmatched. CDR3 length: 15 residues. CDR1 and CDR2 from the germline V gene are SGHTA and FQGNSA. The CDR3, as DNA: TGTGCCAGCAGCTTTCTACAGGGGGGCCCCTACGAGCAGTACTTC. Protein product: CASSFLQGGPYEQYF.

In the case of this clonotype: A read error is possible here, since a much larger clone lies one base away. The chain links TRBV5-4 to TRBJ2-7; D call uncertain. The CDR3 loop spans 14 amino acids. CDR1 and CDR2 from the germline V gene are SGHNT and YYREEE (reference sequence). The DNA of the CDR3 is TGTGCCAGCAGCCCCAACCAAGCCGGTGACGGGCAGCACTTC. Translating gives CASSPNQAGDGQHF.

The genes are TRBV20-1 and TRBJ2-7; D unresolved. This CDR3 comprises 18 residues. Germline-derived CDR1 and CDR2 are DFQATT and SNEGSKA (reference sequence). The V end lost 6 bases, the J end lost 2 bases, and 29 bases lay between the germline ends. The CDR3 DNA reads TGCAGTGCAACCCGGATTCCCCCTACGGGCCTGGCGACCTACGAGCAGTACTTC. Protein product: CSATRIPPTGLATYEQYF.